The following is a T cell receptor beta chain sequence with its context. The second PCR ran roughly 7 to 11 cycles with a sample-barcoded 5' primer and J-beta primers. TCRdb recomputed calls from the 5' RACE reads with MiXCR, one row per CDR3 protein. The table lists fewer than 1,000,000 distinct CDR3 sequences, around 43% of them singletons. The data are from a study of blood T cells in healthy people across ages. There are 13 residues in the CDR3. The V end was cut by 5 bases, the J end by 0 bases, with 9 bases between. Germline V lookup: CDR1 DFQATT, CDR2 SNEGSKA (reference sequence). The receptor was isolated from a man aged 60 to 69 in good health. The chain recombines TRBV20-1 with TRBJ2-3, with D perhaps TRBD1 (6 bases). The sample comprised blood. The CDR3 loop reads CSAYRASTDTQYF. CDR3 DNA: TGCAGTGCTTACAGGGCTAGCACAGATACGCAGTATTTT.